This TCR beta chain was identified during a study of cytomegalovirus exposure and HLA in healthy donors. This clone has a handful of counts. Its antigen is still unknown. PCR employed 60 Vbeta and 13 Jbeta primers. Here immunoSEQ multiplex PCR was the method, and the copy in TCRdb shows in-frame clones only, minus some. Among approximately 150,000 clones listed, roughly three quarters were seen once. The CDR3 covers 15 residues. V shed 1 base, J shed 2 bases, and the junction held 5 bases outside the gene matches. Per the germline V gene, CDR1 is MNHNS and CDR2 is SASEGT. The study, taken as a whole, reports: As a later analysis revealed, the rate of TCR association differed by HLA locus, with DRB1 most and HLA-C fewest. In a later analysis, TCR beta V- and J-gene trimming showed a link to a missense DCLRE1C variant. Reported results showed that the classifier diagnosed cytomegalovirus status with high specificity and sensitivity. On later analysis, the bulk of CMV-associated TCR beta chains appeared to be HLA-restricted.

The clonotype was recovered from a male donor in good health and CMV-seropositive. Sequencing used PBMCs. V and J are TRBV6-1 and TRBJ2-7, with TRBD1 matching 7 bases. CDR3 coding DNA: TGTGCCAGCAGTGAAGAGGGTCAGGGGGCCTACGAGCAGTACTTC. The encoded protein is CASSEEGQGAYEQYF.